This is a list of T cell receptor beta chains from one sample in a study of shared T cell receptors in the human thymus. Sequencing was performed with immunoSEQ multiplex PCR; in TCRdb, only in-frame clones are kept and a portion is missing. The sample lists 540,000 or so clones; about 84% were seen once. These same records also appear under a second study, on human thymus T cells.

Sample: thymocytes. Source of these receptors: a boy in the first two years of life with a congenital heart defect. Both conserved end residues are part of each CDR3. A D gene is named only where the DNA matches it firmly. Size tells how often a clone was seen (once, few, many) or the class of an expanded clone, and some rows leave it out.

clone size	D gene	V gene	J gene	CDR3 protein	CDR3 DNA
-	-	TRBV6-5	TRBJ1-2	CASSYSRAAYGYTF	TGTGCCAGCAGTTACTCGAGGGCGGCTTATGGCTACACCTTC
few	-	TRBV4-3	TRBJ2-4	CASSQGGGKGNIQYF	TGCGCCAGCAGCCAAGGGGGCGGGAAGGGAAACATTCAGTACTTC
-	TRBD2	TRBV30	TRBJ2-1	CAWSGEGLAGSRGNNEQFF	TGTGCCTGGAGTGGGGAAGGACTAGCGGGCTCGAGGGGAAACAATGAGCAGTTCTTC
-	TRBD2	TRBV4-3	TRBJ2-5	CASSQDLAGAEETQYF	TGCGCCAGCAGCCAAGATTTAGCGGGAGCAGAAGAGACCCAGTACTTC
-	TRBD2	TRBV5-4	TRBJ2-2	CASSSVSSGNNRELFF	TGTGCCAGCAGCTCAGTTAGTAGCGGGAATAACCGGGAGCTGTTTTTT
-	-	TRBV30	TRBJ1-2	CAWRGRDTLNYGYTF	TGTGCCTGGAGAGGCCGGGACACCTTGAACTATGGCTACACCTTC
-	TRBD1	TRBV27	TRBJ2-5	CASTVTGNGQETQYF	TGTGCCAGCACCGTGACAGGGAACGGCCAAGAGACCCAGTACTTC
-	TRBD1	TRBV27	TRBJ1-5	CASSPKGAFNQPQHF	TGTGCCAGCAGTCCAAAGGGGGCCTTCAATCAGCCCCAGCATTTT
few	-	TRBV9	TRBJ2-5	CASSVDLTDGETQYF	TGTGCCAGCAGCGTAGATCTAACAGATGGAGAGACCCAGTACTTC
-	-	TRBV5-4	TRBJ2-1	CASSLRGNHEQFF	TGTGCCAGCAGCTTGCGGGGGAACCATGAGCAGTTCTTC
-	-	TRBV4-1	TRBJ2-1	CASSQLYSASSGEQFF	TGCGCCAGCAGCCAACTGTATAGCGCCTCATCGGGTGAGCAGTTCTTC
-	-	TRBV9	TRBJ2-5	CASSVGYYQETQYF	TGTGCCAGCAGCGTAGGATACTACCAAGAGACCCAGTACTTC
few	TRBD2	TRBV9	TRBJ2-1	CASSVATREGNNEQFF	TGTGCCAGCAGCGTAGCTACTCGGGAGGGTAACAATGAGCAGTTCTTC
once	TRBD2	TRBV19	TRBJ2-7	CASSITLAGENDEQYF	TGTGCCAGTAGTATTACCCTAGCGGGAGAGAACGACGAGCAGTACTTC
few	-	TRBV29-1	TRBJ2-3	CSVEEQSSTDTQYF	TGCAGCGTTGAAGAACAGTCAAGCACAGATACGCAGTATTTT
-	TRBD2	TRBV30	TRBJ2-2	CAWSVLAGGPPGELFF	TGTGCCTGGAGTGTACTAGCGGGAGGGCCCCCCGGGGAGCTGTTTTTT
-	TRBD2	TRBV6-6	TRBJ2-1	CASSLIPSGLYNEQFF	TGTGCCAGCAGCCTAATTCCTAGCGGGCTTTACAATGAGCAGTTCTTC
few	-	TRBV14	TRBJ2-3	CASSRELVDTQYF	TGTGCCAGCAGCCGGGAGTTGGTAGATACGCAGTATTTT
once	TRBD1	TRBV18	TRBJ1-2	CASSPKTGTNYGYTF	TGTGCCAGCTCACCCAAGACAGGGACTAACTATGGCTACACCTTC
-	TRBD2	TRBV5-4	TRBJ2-3	CASSLGGRAGDTQYF	TGTGCCAGCAGCTTAGGTGGGAGGGCCGGAGATACGCAGTATTTT
-	-	TRBV10-3	TRBJ2-7	CAASASRFYEQYF	TGTGCCGCCTCAGCGTCTAGGTTCTACGAGCAGTACTTC
once	-	TRBV20-1	TRBJ2-1	CSARDLDEQFF	TGCAGTGCTAGAGATCTCGATGAGCAGTTCTTC
-	TRBD2	TRBV7-3	TRBJ2-2	CASSLNASGNEGDTGELFF	TGTGCCAGCAGCTTAAATGCTAGCGGGAACGAGGGAGACACCGGGGAGCTGTTTTTT
-	TRBD2	TRBV6-5	TRBJ2-7	CASWKADGEGQYF	TGTGCCAGCTGGAAGGCTGATGGGGAGGGGCAGTACTTC
-	-	TRBV27	TRBJ2-7	CASRTSGEGISSYEQYF	TGTGCCAGCAGGACGTCAGGAGAGGGCATTAGCTCCTACGAGCAGTACTTC
-	TRBD1	TRBV5-1	TRBJ2-7	CASSTRQGTSSYEQYF	TGCGCCAGCAGCACTCGACAGGGCACGAGCTCCTACGAGCAGTACTTC
-	TRBD2	TRBV7-6	TRBJ2-1	CASSLGPSGSNEQFF	TGTGCCAGCAGCTTAGGGCCTAGCGGGAGTAATGAGCAGTTCTTC
-	TRBD2	TRBV30	TRBJ2-5	CAWSPGSGLAGGPQETQYF	TGTGCCTGGAGTCCAGGCTCCGGACTAGCGGGAGGCCCCCAAGAGACCCAGTACTTC
-	TRBD1	TRBV28	TRBJ2-4	CASSPGTGLAKNIQYF	TGTGCCAGCAGTCCCGGGACAGGGCTAGCCAAAAACATTCAGTACTTC
-	TRBD2	TRBV4-3	TRBJ2-1	CASSQDPSGIHEQFF	TGCGCCAGCAGCCAAGATCCTAGCGGGATTCATGAGCAGTTCTTC
-	-	TRBV12-5	TRBJ2-4	CASGGPPQNIQYF	TGTGCTAGTGGGGGCCCTCCTCAGAACATTCAGTACTTC
-	-	TRBV6-6	TRBJ1-2	CASIDRDTPYSYTF	TGTGCCAGCATTGACCGGGACACCCCCTATAGCTACACCTTC
-	TRBD2	TRBV4-3	TRBJ2-3	CASSQGEGLAIPDTQYF	TGCGCCAGCAGCCAAGGGGAGGGACTAGCGATTCCAGATACGCAGTATTTT
few	-	TRBV28	TRBJ1-1	CASSLRETEPEAFF	TGTGCCAGCAGTTTGAGGGAGACGGAACCTGAAGCTTTCTTT
-	TRBD2	TRBV2	TRBJ2-3	CASRRLAGGPAPSTDTQYF	TGTGCCAGCAGGAGACTAGCGGGAGGCCCAGCCCCTAGCACAGATACGCAGTATTTT